This TCR beta chain was captured by sequencing in a study of CD8 T cells in ankylosing spondylitis. Overall study findings and caveats: Characteristic of ankylosing spondylitis blood, it appeared, was a TCR beta motif comprising several highly homologous variants. Disease-linked clones, CD8+, were relatively rare in peripheral blood.

TCRdb recomputed calls from the 5' RACE reads with MiXCR, one row per CDR3 protein. The sample contains some 800,000 distinct CDR3 sequences, about an eighth of which appear only once. CDR1 and CDR2 from the germline V gene are LGHNT and FRNRAP. CDR3 length equals 13 residues. Between the trimmed V and J ends, which lost 7 bases and 4 bases, there was a span of 11 bases. To note about this clonotype: No antigen is known for it.

The TCR was taken from a male donor with ankylosing spondylitis. Sequences were obtained from blood, either unsorted or a sorted T cell fraction (not recorded which). This rearrangement joins TRBV12-5 to TRBJ2-1; D possibly corresponds to TRBD2 (5 bases). In DNA, the CDR3 is TGTGCTAGTGCCTATAGCGTTTACAATGAGCAGTTCTTC. Translation gives CASAYSVYNEQFF.